Listed here is a single TCR beta chain. This entry comes from a study of CD8 T cells in ankylosing spondylitis. TCRdb recomputed calls from the 5' RACE reads with MiXCR, one row per CDR3 protein. The sample includes about 88,000 distinct CDR3 sequences, roughly 27% seen only once; the top ten take 55% to 75%. This CDR3 region has 14 residues. The germline gives CDR1 SGHRS, CDR2 YFSETQ. Trimming removed 6 bases at V and 1 base at J, with 10 bases between. The receptor comes from a male donor with ankylosing spondylitis or in good health (not recorded which). Sequencing was carried out using blood, either unsorted or a sorted T cell fraction (not recorded which). This sequence joins TRBV5-1 and TRBJ2-2; D remains ambiguous. The CDR3, as DNA: TGCGCCAGCAAGTGGGTAGTGAACACCGGGGAGCTGTTTTTT. This translates into CASKWVVNTGELFF.